Shown below are 16 T cell receptor beta chains from a single sample sequenced in a study of CD8+ T cells in alopecia areata. As to treatment: oral pan-JAK inhibitor, 5-10 mg twice daily. Sequencing relied on a cDNA template that was reverse transcribed from extracted RNA. TCRdb's table, derived via immunoSEQ multiplex PCR, lists solely in-frame clones and lacks some. The sample lists some 180,000 clones; 40% to 65% were seen once. This sample comprised CD8+ T cells sorted from blood, obtained at week 24, from a patient treated with tofacitinib. The receptors derive from a human donor with alopecia areata.

The chain couples TRBV7-2 to TRBJ2-3; D is perhaps TRBD2 (6 bases). The CDR3 covers 12 residues. CDR1 SGHTA and CDR2 FQGNSA come from the germline V gene. Trimming left V 6 bases short and J 6 bases short, with 10 bases between. The CDR3 sequence: CASRTRRDTQYF. The CDR3 coding sequence is TGTGCCAGCAGGACTAGGAGGGATACGCAGTATTTT.

The V gene is TRBV4-3, the J gene TRBJ1-4; D might be TRBD1 (5 bases). The CDR3 has 12 amino acids. Germline V gives CDR1 LGHNA, CDR2 YSLEER. V was clipped by 8 bases and J by 3 bases, with 7 bases between them. The CDR3: CASGGANEKLFF. Written as DNA, the CDR3 is TGCGCCAGCGGGGGAGCTAATGAAAAACTGTTTTTT.

This clone was recorded a few times. The chain employs TRBV9 and TRBJ1-1; the match to TRBD1 covers 7 bases. Trimming took 4 bases from V and 1 from J; bases not matched to a gene: 7. Looked up from germline, CDR1 is SGDLS and CDR2 is YYNGEE. The CDR3 covers 15 residues. The chain's CDR3 is CASSPTGLRNTEAFF. CDR3 coding DNA: TGTGCCAGCAGCCCGACAGGGTTAAGGAACACTGAAGCTTTCTTT.

V usage is TRBV28 and J usage is TRBJ1-5; 10 nucleotides agree with TRBD1. The CDR3 runs 13 residues. Germline CDR1 is MDHEN and CDR2 is SYDVKM. Unmatched junction bases numbered 7, after V lost 11 bases and J lost 6 bases. The CDR3 is CALGQGRSQPQHF. The CDR3, as DNA: TGTGCCTTGGGACAGGGGAGGAGTCAGCCCCAGCATTTT.

The chain couples TRBV5-6 to TRBJ2-3, with 13 bases matching TRBD2. Germline trimming cut 6 bases from V and 6 bases from J; bases unmatched to any gene: 10. Germline V gives CDR1 SGHDT, CDR2 YYEEEE. This CDR3 is built from 16 residues. The CDR3 DNA sequence: TGTGCCAGCACCAAGACTAGCGGGGGGCTATTGGATACGCAGTATTTT. This codes for CASTKTSGGLLDTQYF.

The rearrangement links TRBV29-1 to TRBJ2-7; D may be TRBD1 (6 bases). The CDR3 loop spans 12 amino acids. Germline V gene data show CDR1 as SQVTM and CDR2 as ANQGSEA. V was cut by 5 bases and J by 0 bases, with 8 bases left in between. The CDR3 nucleotides are TGCAGCGTTCAGGGGCACTCCTACGAGCAGTACTTC. As protein: CSVQGHSYEQYF.

The V gene is TRBV7-2, the J gene TRBJ1-4; D is unresolved. V shed 3 bases and J shed 9 bases, with 5 bases lying between them. The CDR3 sequence is 11 residues long. Germline V CDR1 and CDR2: SGHTA, FQGNSA. CDR3 sequence reads: CASSFEQKLFF. The CDR3 nucleotides read TGTGCCAGCAGCTTCGAGCAAAAACTGTTTTTT.

This clone appeared once. This chain joins TRBV27 and TRBJ1-1; the D is unclear. CDR3 length: 13 residues. CDR1 is MNHEY and CDR2 is SMNVEV in the germline V gene (reference sequence). With 2 bases removed from V and 1 base from J, the gap between germline ends came to 5 bases. DNA of the CDR3: TGTGCCAGCAGTTTAGTAAAGAACACTGAAGCTTTCTTT. This codes for CASSLVKNTEAFF.

The chain joins TRBV30 to TRBJ2-1; 8 bases fit TRBD2. Germline V gives CDR1 GTSNPN, CDR2 SVGIG (reference sequence). After removal of 1 base from V and 5 bases from J, the junction contained 7 bases not matched to a gene. CDR3 length: 15 residues. CDR3 DNA: TGTGCCTGGAGTGGGGGGACTAGGGGAAACAATGAGCAGTTCTTC. It specifies CAWSGGTRGNNEQFF.

V and J are TRBV30 and TRBJ1-1; D is uncertain. This CDR3 spans 12 amino acids. The V gene lost 5 bases and the J gene lost 5 bases, with 12 bases spanning the gap. Germline CDR1 is GTSNPN and CDR2 is SVGIG (reference sequence). CDR3 bases: TGTGCCTGGTCCGTGGGGAAGACTGAAGCTTTCTTT. This codes for CAWSVGKTEAFF.

The gene calls are TRBV7-6 and TRBJ2-1; 11 bases are a match to TRBD1. Trimming took 5 bases from V and 9 from J; bases not matched to a gene: 6. Germline CDR1 and CDR2: SGHVS and FNYEAQ. The CDR3 consists of 14 residues. The CDR3, as DNA: TGTGCCAGCAGCCCCGGGACAGGGGGAAGTGAGCAGTTCTTC. It encodes CASSPGTGGSEQFF. Complete variable domain (other parts from reference TRBV7-6 and TRBJ2-1): GAGVSQSPRYKVTKRGQDVALRCDPISGHVSLYWYRQALGQGPEFLTYFNYEAQQDKSGLPNDRFSAERPEGSISTLTIQRTEQRDSAMYRCASSPGTGGSEQFFGPGTRLTVL.

CDR3 loop: CASSLRTAGGTDTQYF. For the CDR3, the DNA is TGTGCCAGCAGCCTTCGGACAGCCGGGGGCACAGATACGCAGTATTTT. The V call is TRBV7-6, the J call TRBJ2-3; the D gene is possibly TRBD1 (6 bases). V dropped 5 bases and J dropped 1 base, with 16 bases sitting between them. In germline, CDR1 is SGHVS, CDR2 FNYEAQ. This CDR3 is 16 amino acids long.

The V and J genes are TRBV7-9 and TRBJ2-3; D is possibly TRBD2 (5 bases). The germline V gene has CDR1 SEHNR and CDR2 FQNEAQ (reference sequence). The CDR3 runs 12 residues. The germline V and J ends were trimmed by 6 bases and 5 bases, with 9 bases remaining between them. The CDR3 DNA is TGTGCCAGCAGTGAGGGTAGAGATACGCAGTATTTT. Translation: CASSEGRDTQYF.

V is TRBV6-5 and J is TRBJ1-2, with 10 bases aligning to TRBD1. Germline V gene data show CDR1 as MNHEY and CDR2 as SVGAGI. V lost 4 bases, J lost 7 bases, and 3 bases stayed unmatched. The CDR3 is made up of 13 amino acids. The CDR3 bases are TGTGCCAGCAGTTCGGACAGGGGGAGTGGCTACACCTTC. Its translation is CASSSDRGSGYTF.

The rearrangement links TRBV29-1 to TRBJ1-4; D might be TRBD1 (5 bases). V was pared by 3 bases and J by 7 bases, with 9 bases between. This CDR3 comprises 12 residues. Germline lookup yields CDR1 SQVTM and CDR2 ANQGSEA. The CDR3 region has the DNA TGCAGCGTTGAGGGGGGAGGTGAAAAACTGTTTTTT. Translated, it gives CSVEGGGEKLFF.

The genes are TRBV7-8 and TRBJ1-1, with 7 positions matching TRBD1. There are 16 residues in the CDR3. Germline loops: CDR1 SGHVS, CDR2 FQNEAQ. The V segment lost 1 base and the J segment 5 bases; nucleotides outside the gene matches: 10. In nucleotides, the CDR3 is TGTGCCAGCAGCTTAGGCTTGGAGGGGGCTTTGACTGAAGCTTTCTTT. Encoded protein: CASSLGLEGALTEAFF.